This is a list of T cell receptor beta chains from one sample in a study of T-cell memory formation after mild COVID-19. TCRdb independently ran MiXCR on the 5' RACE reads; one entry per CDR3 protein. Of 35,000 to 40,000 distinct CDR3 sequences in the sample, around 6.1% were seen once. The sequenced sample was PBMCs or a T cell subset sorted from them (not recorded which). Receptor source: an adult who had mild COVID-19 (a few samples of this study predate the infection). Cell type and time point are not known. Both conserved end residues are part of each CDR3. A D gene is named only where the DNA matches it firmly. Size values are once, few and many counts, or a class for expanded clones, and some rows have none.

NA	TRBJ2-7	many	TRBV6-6	TGTGCCAGCTGTCGAACTCCACCCCCCTACGAGCAGTACTTC	CASCRTPPPYEQYF
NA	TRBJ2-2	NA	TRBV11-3	TGTGCCAGCAGCCCCGGGGACTTTAGGGACACCGGGGAGCTGTTTTTT	CASSPGDFRDTGELFF
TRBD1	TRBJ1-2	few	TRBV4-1	TGCGCCAGCAGCCAAGACGGACCGGGACAGGGGTTTGGCTACACCTTC	CASSQDGPGQGFGYTF
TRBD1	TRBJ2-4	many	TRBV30	TGTGCCTGGAGTGTACAAGGGACAGGGATGCTTCAGTACTTC	CAWSVQGTGMLQYF
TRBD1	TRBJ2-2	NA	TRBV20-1	TGCAGTGCTAGGACAGGGTCGGCCACCGGGGAGCTGTTTTTT	CSARTGSATGELFF
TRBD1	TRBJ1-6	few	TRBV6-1	TGTGCCAGCAGTGAGGCTTGGGGACAGGGCGCACCCCTCCACTTT	CASSEAWGQGAPLHF
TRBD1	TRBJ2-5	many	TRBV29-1	TGCAGCGCCGCGAGGGACAGGGGGGACCAAGAGACCCAGTACTTC	CSAARDRGDQETQYF
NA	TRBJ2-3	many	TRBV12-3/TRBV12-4	TGTGCCAGCAGGGACCCCGGGGGTACGCAGTATTTT	CASRDPGGTQYF
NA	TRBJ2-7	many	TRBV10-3	TGTGCCATCAGTGACCCCGCTAGGCAGGGGACCTTAGTCGACGAGCAGTACTTC	CAISDPARQGTLVDEQYF
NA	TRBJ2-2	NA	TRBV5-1	TGCGCCAGCAGCTTGGGCCCAGAGGGCACCGGGGAGCTGTTTTTT	CASSLGPEGTGELFF
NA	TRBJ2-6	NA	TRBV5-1	TGCGCCAGCAGCGACACCGGGACCCGGGGCAACTCTGGGGCCAACGTCCTGACTTTC	CASSDTGTRGNSGANVLTF
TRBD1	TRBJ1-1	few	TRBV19	TGTGCCAGTAGGGAGACAGGGCGAGCTTTCTTT	CASRETGRAFF
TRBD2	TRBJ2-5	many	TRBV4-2	TGTGCCAGCAGCCAAGTGAGCGGGGGGGCTTGGGAGACCCAGTACTTC	CASSQVSGGAWETQYF
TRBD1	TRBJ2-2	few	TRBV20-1	TGCAGTGCGAGCCAGGGGGCTGGCACCGGGGAGCTGTTTTTT	CSASQGAGTGELFF
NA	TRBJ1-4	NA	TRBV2	TGTGCCAGCACCCAGCGCAGTGTCCAGTCCCCACTGTTTTTT	CASTQRSVQSPLFF
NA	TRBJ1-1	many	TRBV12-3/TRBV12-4	TGTGCCAGCAGCTTTAGGGGGACATCGAACACTGAAGCTTTCTTT	CASSFRGTSNTEAFF
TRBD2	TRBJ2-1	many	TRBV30	TGTGCCTGGGTTGGACTAGCGGGAGGCAATGAGCAGTTCTTC	CAWVGLAGGNEQFF
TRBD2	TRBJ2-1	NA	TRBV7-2	TGTGCCAGCAGCCTCACGGGACTAGCGGGAGGTCCAGAGCAGTTCTTC	CASSLTGLAGGPEQFF
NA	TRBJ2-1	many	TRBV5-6	TGTGCCAGCAGCCGCCTAGAGTCCTACAATGAGCAGTTCTTC	CASSRLESYNEQFF
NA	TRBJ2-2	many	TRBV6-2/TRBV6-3	TGTGCCAGCAGCCACGTATGGGGCACCGGGGAGCTGTTTTTT	CASSHVWGTGELFF
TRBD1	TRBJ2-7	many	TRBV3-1	TGTGCCAGCAGCCCGAGCCGGGCGACAGGGGAAGAGCAGTACTTC	CASSPSRATGEEQYF
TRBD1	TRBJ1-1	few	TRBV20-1	TGCAGTGCTCCCAGGGACAGGCAAAACACTGAAGCTTTCTTT	CSAPRDRQNTEAFF
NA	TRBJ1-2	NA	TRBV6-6	TGTGCCAGCCAGGGGATGGGCTATGGCTACACCTTC	CASQGMGYGYTF
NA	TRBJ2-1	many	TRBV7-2	TGTGCCAGCAGCTGGCTGACGTTCGTTAGTTTCTACAATGAGCAGTTCTTC	CASSWLTFVSFYNEQFF
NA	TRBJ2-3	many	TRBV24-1	TGTGCCACCAGTGATGCAGGCAGGGGTGGCACAGATACGCAGTATTTT	CATSDAGRGGTDTQYF
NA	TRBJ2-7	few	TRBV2	TGTGCCAGCCGGACGGACTCCTACGAGCAGTACTTC	CASRTDSYEQYF
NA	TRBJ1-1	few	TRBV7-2	TGTGCCAGCAGCTTAGACAGGGTACCCGTTGGTGGTGAAGCTTTCTTT	CASSLDRVPVGGEAFF
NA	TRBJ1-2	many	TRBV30	TGTGCCTGGGGGACACCCTCGGGCTACACCTTC	CAWGTPSGYTF
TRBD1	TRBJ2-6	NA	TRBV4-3	TGCGCCAGCAGCCAAGAGTACCGGACAGGGCCGTATGGGGCCAACGTCCTGACTTTC	CASSQEYRTGPYGANVLTF
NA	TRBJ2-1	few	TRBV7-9	TGTGCCAGCAGCTCCCCTAATCATGACGAGCAGTTCTTC	CASSSPNHDEQFF
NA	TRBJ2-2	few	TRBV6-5	TGTGCCAGCAAAGTACGGAGAAACACCGGGGAGCTGTTTTTT	CASKVRRNTGELFF
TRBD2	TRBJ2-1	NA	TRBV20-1	TGCAGTGCTAGTAAACTAGCGGGGACCTACAATGAGCAGTTCTTC	CSASKLAGTYNEQFF
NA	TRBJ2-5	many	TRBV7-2	TGTGCCAGCAGCCCAGAGAGACAGACCCAGTACTTC	CASSPERQTQYF
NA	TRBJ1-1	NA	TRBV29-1	TGCAGCGTTGTGGTTGGGGGATCTTACACTGAAGCTTTCTTT	CSVVVGGSYTEAFF
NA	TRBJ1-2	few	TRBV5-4	TGTGCCAGCAGCTTGAGTACAGACAACTATGGCTACACCTTC	CASSLSTDNYGYTF
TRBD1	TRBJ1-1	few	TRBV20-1	TGCAGTGCTCCTGGACAGGGGGGAACTGAAGCTTTCTTT	CSAPGQGGTEAFF
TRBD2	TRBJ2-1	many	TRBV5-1	TGCGCCAGCAGCTTCCGACTAGCGGGAGCCTACAATGAGCAGTTCTTC	CASSFRLAGAYNEQFF
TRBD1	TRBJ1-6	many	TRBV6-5	TGTGCCAGCAGCAAAGGACAGGGTAATTCACCCCTCCACTTT	CASSKGQGNSPLHF
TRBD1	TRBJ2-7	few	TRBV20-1	TGCAGTGCTAGAGGGGAGGACAGGGGGCTATACGAGCAGTACTTC	CSARGEDRGLYEQYF
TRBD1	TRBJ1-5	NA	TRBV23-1	TGCGCCAGCCCTACAGGGGGTGTCAATCAGCCCCAGCATTTT	CASPTGGVNQPQHF
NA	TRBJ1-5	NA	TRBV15	TGTGCCACCAGCAGACAAAAGGGGGATCAGCCCCAGCATTTT	CATSRQKGDQPQHF
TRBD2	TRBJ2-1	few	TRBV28	TGTGCCAGCAGTACCGCCGGGACTAGCGGGAGCATAAGTGAGCAGTTCTTC	CASSTAGTSGSISEQFF
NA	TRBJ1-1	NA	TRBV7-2	TGTGCCAGCAGCTTGAGTGCCCAAGGGTACACTGAAGCTTTCTTT	CASSLSAQGYTEAFF
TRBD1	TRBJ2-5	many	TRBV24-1	TGTGCCACCAGTGATTCGGGACAGGGGGGACAGGAGACCCAGTACTTC	CATSDSGQGGQETQYF
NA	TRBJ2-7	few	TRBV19	TGTGCCAGTAGTATTGGACAGAAGCAGTACTTC	CASSIGQKQYF
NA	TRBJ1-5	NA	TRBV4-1	TGCGCCAGCAGCCGGGACACTAATCAGCCCCAGCATTTT	CASSRDTNQPQHF
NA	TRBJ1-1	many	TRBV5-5	TGTGCCAGCAGCCCCCCCGGGACGGTGAACACTGAAGCTTTCTTT	CASSPPGTVNTEAFF
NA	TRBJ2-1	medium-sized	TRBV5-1	TGCGCCAGCAGCTCACCGCCCGGGACCGACGCCTCTAATGAGCAGTTCTTC	CASSSPPGTDASNEQFF
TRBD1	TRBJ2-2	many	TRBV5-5	TGTGCCAGCAGCTTTACCACAGGGGTAGGGGCCGGGGAGCTGTTTTTT	CASSFTTGVGAGELFF
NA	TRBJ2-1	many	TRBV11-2	TGTGCCAGCAGCCCCCTCAATGAGCAGTTCTTC	CASSPLNEQFF
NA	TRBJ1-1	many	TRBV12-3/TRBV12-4	TGTGCCAGCAGCCCGGGACCACCGGCTGGGGCTTTCTTT	CASSPGPPAGAFF
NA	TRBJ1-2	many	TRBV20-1	TGCAGTGCTAGAGAGGCAGGCTTAGGCTACACCTTC	CSAREAGLGYTF
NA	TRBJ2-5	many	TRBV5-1	TGCGCCAGCAGTTCTACTGGGGGGCCAGAGACCCAGTACTTC	CASSSTGGPETQYF
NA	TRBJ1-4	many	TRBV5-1	TGCGCCAGCAGTTATTTCCGGGACCCAGGGAATGAAAAACTGTTTTTT	CASSYFRDPGNEKLFF
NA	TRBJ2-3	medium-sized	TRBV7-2	TGTGCCAGCAGCTCTACCACAGATACGCAGTATTTT	CASSSTTDTQYF
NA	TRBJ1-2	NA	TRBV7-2	TGTGCCAGCAGCTTAGGCGGACGAAACGGGGGGCATGGCTACACCTTC	CASSLGGRNGGHGYTF